Shown below are 26 T cell receptor beta chains from a single sample sequenced in a study of beta chain features in type 1 diabetes. All of the isolated RNA was reverse transcribed, so expressed TCRB transcripts were sequenced. Only in-frame clones appear in the TCRdb table, and some are missing; sequencing was by immunoSEQ multiplex PCR. This sample has approximately 470,000 clones; about 32% occur once, and the top ten carry 0.065%. Sequenced input: naive CD4+ T cells from blood. The source of these receptors is a man younger than 35 in good health.

The rearrangement links TRBV7-2 to TRBJ2-7; no definite D call. Looked up from germline, CDR1 is SGHTA and CDR2 is FQGNSA. The CDR3 runs to 13 residues. V was cut by 1 base and J by 7 bases, with 11 bases left in between. The CDR3 sequence: CASSLEPPREQYF. The CDR3 DNA reads as TGTGCCAGCAGCTTAGAGCCCCCGCGGGAGCAGTACTTC.

The chain links TRBV25-1 to TRBJ2-1; either TRBD1 or TRBD2 may supply D (6 bases each). Trimming cost V 3 bases and J 10 bases, with 13 bases left between them. The CDR3 length is 13 residues. CDR1 is MGHDK and CDR2 is SYGVNS in the germline V gene. The CDR3 DNA follows: TGTGCCAGCAGTGATAGGGGGGCGCGCGAGCAGTTCTTC. It is translated as CASSDRGAREQFF.

The rearrangement uses TRBV30 and TRBJ1-1; no clear D. This CDR3 region has 14 residues. Looked up from germline, CDR1 is GTSNPN and CDR2 is SVGIG (reference sequence). V gave up 4 bases and J gave up 1 base, with 13 bases separating them. The CDR3 protein is CAWTKDTTNTEAFF. CDR3 nucleotide sequence: TGTGCCTGGACCAAAGACACCACGAACACTGAAGCTTTCTTT. Together with reference TRBV30 and TRBJ1-1, the CDR3 gives the full variable domain: SQTIHQWPATLVQPVGSPLSLECTVEGTSNPNLYWYRQAAGRGLQLLFYSVGIGQISSEVPQNLSASRPQDRQFILSSKKLLLSDSGFYLCAWTKDTTNTEAFFGQGTRLTVV.

This sequence joins TRBV11-2 and TRBJ2-3; unclear D gene. Germline CDR1 is SGHAT and CDR2 is FQNNGV. Trimming removed 3 bases at V and 0 bases at J, with 10 bases between. The CDR3 is 15 residues long. The CDR3 DNA is TGTGCCAGCAGCTTCTCCTCGCGGAGCACAGATACGCAGTATTTT. Protein sequence: CASSFSSRSTDTQYF.

V gene TRBV7-2 combines with J gene TRBJ2-5; D unresolved. V lost 5 bases to trimming and J lost 1 base, with 8 bases between them. The CDR3 totals 13 residues. Germline-derived CDR1 and CDR2 are SGHTA and FQGNSA. The CDR3 region has the DNA TGTGCCAGCAGCCCGGTCCCCCAAGAGACCCAGTACTTC. It encodes CASSPVPQETQYF.

On this clone itself: Other DNA sequences in the same sample also yield this CDR3. V gene TRBV30 combines with J gene TRBJ2-3; perhaps TRBD1 as D (5 bases). CDR1 is GTSNPN, CDR2 SVGIG, per germline (reference sequence). The V end lost 0 bases, the J end lost 4 bases, and 8 bases lay between the germline ends. The CDR3 is 13 amino acids. This CDR3 reads CAWSVQGSDTQYF. The DNA of the CDR3 is TGTGCCTGGAGTGTTCAGGGCTCAGATACGCAGTATTTT.

The chain employs TRBV19 and TRBJ1-1; D ambiguous. In germline, CDR1 is LNHDA, CDR2 SQIVND (reference sequence). The CDR3 spans 16 residues. Between the trimmed V and J ends, which lost 5 bases and 0 bases, there was a span of 16 bases. The CDR3 DNA reads as TGTGCCAGTAGTCCCATCCTTGGAGCTTTGAACACTGAAGCTTTCTTT. It codes for CASSPILGALNTEAFF.

Only a few counts were recorded for this clone. The chain recombines TRBV30 with TRBJ1-4, with D perhaps matching TRBD1 (6 bases). Germline V lookup: CDR1 GTSNPN, CDR2 SVGIG (reference sequence). The germline V and J ends were trimmed by 1 base and 10 bases, with 10 bases remaining between them. CDR3 length: 12 residues. The CDR3 DNA reads as TGTGCCTGGAGTGCCCGGGGGCCAAAACTGTTTTTT. It codes for CAWSARGPKLFF. The variable domain in full, completed from reference TRBV30 and TRBJ1-4, reads SQTIHQWPATLVQPVGSPLSLECTVEGTSNPNLYWYRQAAGRGLQLLFYSVGIGQISSEVPQNLSASRPQDRQFILSSKKLLLSDSGFYLCAWSARGPKLFFGSGTQLSVL.

V and J are TRBV9 and TRBJ1-5; D call uncertain. Germline V gives CDR1 SGDLS, CDR2 YYNGEE. CDR3 length: 14 amino acids. Trimming cost V 2 bases and J 7 bases, with 13 bases left between them. CDR3 nucleotides: TGTGCCAGCAGCGTGTCAGTGTTCGGCCAGCCCCAGCATTTT. Translation gives CASSVSVFGQPQHF.

The chain couples TRBV4-3 to TRBJ2-1; tentative D call: TRBD2 (6 bases). The CDR3 runs to 15 residues. From germline, CDR1 is LGHNA and CDR2 YSLEER. The ends were cut back, 2 bases at V and 12 bases at J, with 20 bases in the middle. Here the CDR3 DNA reads TGCGCCAGCAGCCAATTTACCGGGACTCCGGGCCGGCAGTTCTTC. Encoded protein: CASSQFTGTPGRQFF.

The chain carries TRBV9 and TRBJ2-3; 12 bases map to TRBD2. The CDR3 length is 16 residues. CDR1 and CDR2 (germline): SGDLS, YYNGEE. Trimming cost V 4 bases and J 4 bases; bases outside gene matches: 7. DNA of the CDR3: TGTGCCAGCAGCCCCCTAGCGGGAGGGACTGCAGATACGCAGTATTTT. This encodes CASSPLAGGTADTQYF.

The chain employs TRBV29-1 and TRBJ2-7; TRBD1 matches 7 bases. The ends lost 5 bases at V and 1 base at J; junction bases unmatched: 5. This CDR3 spans 13 amino acids. Germline lookup yields CDR1 SQVTM and CDR2 ANQGSEA. CDR3 bases: TGCAGCGTTAAAGGGGGCATATCCTACGAGCAGTACTTC. The encoded protein is CSVKGGISYEQYF.

The chain joins TRBV29-1 to TRBJ1-5; 9 positions match TRBD1. The CDR3 consists of 13 residues. Germline CDR1 SQVTM, CDR2 ANQGSEA. J lost 2 bases, V lost 7 bases, and 3 bases had no gene match. CDR3 sequence (DNA): TGCAGCGCCTGGACAGGGGGCAATCAGCCCCAGCATTTT. Translation: CSAWTGGNQPQHF.

This rearrangement joins TRBV15 to TRBJ1-5; D gene uncertain. The length of the CDR3 is 13 residues. CDR1 is LNHNV, CDR2 YYDKDF, per germline (reference sequence). V lost 3 bases and J lost 7, with 10 bases in between. CDR3 residues: CATSSRKGQPQHF. In DNA form, the CDR3 reads TGTGCCACCAGCAGCAGAAAAGGCCAGCCCCAGCATTTT.

V gene TRBV19 combines with J gene TRBJ1-5; no firm D call. CDR3 length equals 14 residues. With 0 bases removed from V and 1 base from J, the gap between germline ends came to 4 bases. Per germline, CDR1 LNHDA and CDR2 SQIVND (reference sequence). The CDR3 loop is CASSIEHSNQPQHF. The CDR3 DNA reads as TGTGCCAGTAGTATAGAGCACAGCAATCAGCCCCAGCATTTT. Supplemented by reference TRBV19 and TRBJ1-5, the full variable domain reads DGGITQSPKYLFRKEGQNVTLSCEQNLNHDAMYWYRQDPGQGLRLIYYSQIVNDFQKGDIAEGYSVSREKKESFPLTVTSAQKNPTAFYLCASSIEHSNQPQHFGDGTRLSIL.

With regard to this clone: Other DNA sequences in this specimen translate into the identical CDR3. This chain joins TRBV19 and TRBJ2-3; D is ambiguous. CDR1 LNHDA and CDR2 SQIVND come from the germline V gene (reference sequence). Trimming removed 5 bases at V and 1 base at J, with 7 bases between. The CDR3 sequence is 13 residues long. The CDR3 DNA is TGTGCCAGTAGTCCCACGGGCACAGATACGCAGTATTTT. It translates to CASSPTGTDTQYF.

This clone has more than one count but fewer than ten. V gene TRBV29-1 combines with J gene TRBJ2-5; D is ambiguous. From germline, CDR1 is SQVTM and CDR2 ANQGSEA. V gave up 2 bases and J gave up 4 bases, with 8 bases separating them. The CDR3 extends over 12 amino acids. The CDR3 nucleotides read TGCAGCGTTGAAATAGCCCCAGAGACCCAGTACTTC. Protein product: CSVEIAPETQYF.

The chain carries TRBV5-1 and TRBJ1-5; tentative D call: TRBD1 (5 bases). Germline CDR1 is SGHRS and CDR2 is YFSETQ. The CDR3 loop spans 15 amino acids. V lost 4 bases and J 3 bases, leaving 14 bases between the germline ends. CDR3: CASSAGPGHNQPQHF. CDR3 in DNA: TGCGCCAGCAGCGCAGGGCCGGGGCACAATCAGCCCCAGCATTTT.

The J gene is TRBJ2-6, the V gene TRBV6-6; tentatively, D is TRBD1 (5 bases). With 2 bases removed from V and 2 bases from J, the gap between germline ends came to 7 bases. The CDR3 has 15 amino acids. The germline CDR1 and CDR2 sequences are MNHNY and SVGAGI (reference sequence). The CDR3 sequence is CASSYEGAGANVLTF. The DNA of the CDR3 is TGTGCCAGCAGTTACGAAGGGGCTGGGGCCAACGTCCTGACTTTC.

This sequence joins TRBV5-1 and TRBJ2-3; TRBD1 might be the D (5 bases). The ends were cut back, 6 bases at V and 2 bases at J, with 19 bases in the middle. From germline, CDR1 is SGHRS and CDR2 YFSETQ. The CDR3 loop spans 16 amino acids. CDR3 amino acids: CASMGFGQGFTDTQYF. CDR3 nucleotide sequence: TGCGCCAGCATGGGGTTCGGACAAGGCTTCACAGATACGCAGTATTTT. Based on the CDR3 plus reference TRBV5-1 and TRBJ2-3, the full variable domain is KAGVTQTPRYLIKTRGQQVTLSCSPISGHRSVSWYQQTPGQGLQFLFEYFSETQRNKGNFPGRFSGRQFSNSRSEMNVSTLELGDSALYLCASMGFGQGFTDTQYFGPGTRLTVL.

V gene TRBV29-1 combines with J gene TRBJ2-5; 9 bases map to TRBD2. V shed 7 bases and J 5 bases; nucleotides not matched to a gene: 14. Germline CDR1 reads SQVTM; CDR2 reads ANQGSEA. The CDR3 totals 15 residues. CDR3 in DNA: TGCAGCGGTAGAACGACCGGGACTAGCCGCGAGACCCAGTACTTC. Translation: CSGRTTGTSRETQYF.

The CDR3: CASSFLGAGRPQETQYF. As DNA, the CDR3 is TGTGCCAGCAGCTTCCTTGGGGCGGGAAGGCCTCAAGAGACCCAGTACTTC. This chain links TRBV7-9 with TRBJ2-5; perhaps TRBD2 as D (6 bases). This CDR3 has 17 residues. V was trimmed by 3 bases and J by 2 bases, leaving 19 bases between them. Germline loops: CDR1 SEHNR, CDR2 FQNEAQ (reference sequence). Drawing the rest from reference TRBV7-9 and TRBJ2-5, the complete variable domain is DTGVSQNPRHKITKRGQNVTFRCDPISEHNRLYWYRQTLGQGPEFLTYFQNEAQLEKSRLLSDRFSAERPKGSFSTLEIQRTEQGDSAMYLCASSFLGAGRPQETQYFGPGTRLLVL.

The chain recombines TRBV5-1 with TRBJ2-5; weak D call: TRBD2 (6 bases). Germline CDR1 is SGHRS and CDR2 is YFSETQ. The CDR3 contains 12 residues. Trimming took off 6 bases at V and 4 bases at J, with 10 bases between the two ends. The CDR3 nucleotides read TGCGCCAGCACGGGGGACGGAGAGACCCAGTACTTC. Its translation is CASTGDGETQYF.

The J gene is TRBJ2-1, the V gene TRBV4-2, with unresolved D. The CDR3 is 12 residues long. With 0 bases removed from V and 4 bases from J, the gap between germline ends came to 1 base. Germline CDR1 reads LGHNA; CDR2 reads YNFKEQ. The DNA of the CDR3 is TGTGCCAGCAGCCAAGAATACAATGAGCAGTTCTTC. Translation: CASSQEYNEQFF.

The chain combines TRBV25-1 with TRBJ2-5; tentatively, D is TRBD1 (5 bases). This CDR3 is 11 amino acids long. In germline, CDR1 is MGHDK, CDR2 SYGVNS. Trimming removed 6 bases at V and 7 bases at J, with 9 bases between. CDR3 protein: CASRGPGTQYF. The CDR3 coding sequence is TGTGCCAGCAGGGGGCCAGGGACCCAGTACTTC.

This chain uses TRBV2 with TRBJ1-1; TRBD1 matches 7 bases. Germline V CDR1 and CDR2: SNHLY, FYNNEI. There are 14 residues in the CDR3. The V segment lost 3 bases and the J segment 1 base; nucleotides outside the gene matches: 2. CDR3: CASSDRTGNTEAFF. In DNA form, the CDR3 reads TGTGCCAGCAGTGATAGGACAGGGAACACTGAAGCTTTCTTT.